The T cell receptor beta chain under discussion was sequenced for a study of beta chain features in type 1 diabetes. Across the whole study: Investigators examined 85 million to 110 million sorted cells across all samples. General observations from the study: Type 1 diabetes patients had moderately but significantly shorter TCRB CDR3s in all four CD4+ subsets. Patients' naive, central memory and Treg TCRB repertoires seemed closer to one another than those of healthy donors.

Blood was collected once per donor into heparin, averaging approximately 0.11 L. Since all of the isolated RNA was reverse transcribed, expressed TCRB transcripts were what got sequenced. Several million reads was the average for naive, central memory and regulatory T cell samples. Some clones are missing from TCRdb's copy, which holds only in-frame ones; the method was immunoSEQ multiplex PCR. The sample has around 650,000 clones, around 12% seen once. This clone has a handful of counts. The antigen is undetermined. Germline V gene data show CDR1 as MDHEN and CDR2 as SYDVKM. CDR3 length: 15 residues. V lost 4 bases to trimming and J lost 5 bases; unmatched junction nucleotides: 6.

This receptor was obtained from a man aged 30 to 45 with type 1 diabetes. The chain couples TRBV28 to TRBJ2-5, with 11 bases matching TRBD1. Sequencing was carried out using naive CD4+ T cells from blood. The DNA of the CDR3 is TGTGCCAGCAGTTCAGGGACAGGGGGACGGGAGACCCAGTACTTC. Protein product: CASSSGTGGRETQYF.